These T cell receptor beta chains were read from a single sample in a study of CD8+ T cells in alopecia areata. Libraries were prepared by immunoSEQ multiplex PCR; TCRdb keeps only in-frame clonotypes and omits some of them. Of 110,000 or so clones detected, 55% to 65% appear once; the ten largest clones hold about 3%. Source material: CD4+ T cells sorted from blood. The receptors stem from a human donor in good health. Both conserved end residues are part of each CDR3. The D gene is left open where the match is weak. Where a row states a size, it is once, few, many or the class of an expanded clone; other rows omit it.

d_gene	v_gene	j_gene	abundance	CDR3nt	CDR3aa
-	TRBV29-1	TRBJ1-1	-	TGCAGCGCATTGAACACTGAAGCTTTCTTT	CSALNTEAFF
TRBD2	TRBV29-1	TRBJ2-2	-	TGCAGCGTTGTTCTTAACAGCGCGCTAGCGGGGGGGACCGGGGAGCTGTTTTTT	CSVVLNSALAGGTGELFF
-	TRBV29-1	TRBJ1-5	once	TGCAGCGTTGTGGAACGGAGCAATCAGCCCCAGCATTTT	CSVVERSNQPQHF
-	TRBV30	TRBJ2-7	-	TGTGCCTGGAGTGTAGACTTGAGGGGGGAGCAGTACTTC	CAWSVDLRGEQYF
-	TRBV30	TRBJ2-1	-	TGTGCCTGGAGGAACGGGGTCTACAATGAGCAGTTCTTC	CAWRNGVYNEQFF
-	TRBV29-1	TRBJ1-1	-	TGCAGCGTTGGTGGGGGGAATCGTAACACTGAAGCTTTCTTT	CSVGGGNRNTEAFF
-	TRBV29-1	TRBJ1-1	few	TGCAGCGCCCCAGGAGCAGGGGATTTATCTGAAGCTTTCTTT	CSAPGAGDLSEAFF
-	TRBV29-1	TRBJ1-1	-	TGCAGCGTCGTGACAGTTAACACTGAAGCTTTCTTT	CSVVTVNTEAFF
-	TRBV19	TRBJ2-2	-	TGTGCCAGTTCTCCCCAGGGGCGGACCGGGGAGCTGTTTTTT	CASSPQGRTGELFF
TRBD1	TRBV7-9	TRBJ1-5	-	TGTGCCAGCAGCAGACAGGGAAATCAGCCCCAGCATTTT	CASSRQGNQPQHF
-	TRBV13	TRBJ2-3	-	TGTGCCAGCAGCTGGACAGATACGCAGTATTTT	CASSWTDTQYF
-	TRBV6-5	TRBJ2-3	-	TGTGCCAGCAGTTACCGGCGGGGTGGGGGTACAGATACGCAGTATTTT	CASSYRRGGGTDTQYF
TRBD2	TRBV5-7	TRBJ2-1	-	TGTGCCAGCAGCCCTAGCGGGGCGAGCTCCTACAATGAGCAGTTCTTC	CASSPSGASSYNEQFF